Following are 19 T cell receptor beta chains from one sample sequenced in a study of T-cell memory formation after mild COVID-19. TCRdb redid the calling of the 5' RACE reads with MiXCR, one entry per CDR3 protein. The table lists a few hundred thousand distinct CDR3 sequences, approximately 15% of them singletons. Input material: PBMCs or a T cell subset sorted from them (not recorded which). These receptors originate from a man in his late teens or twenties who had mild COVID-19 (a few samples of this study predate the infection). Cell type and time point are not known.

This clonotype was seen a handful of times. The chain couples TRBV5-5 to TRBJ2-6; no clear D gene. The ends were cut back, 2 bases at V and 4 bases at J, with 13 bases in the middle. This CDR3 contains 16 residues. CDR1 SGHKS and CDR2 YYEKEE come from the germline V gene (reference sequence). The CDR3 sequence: CASSFKELWGANVLTF. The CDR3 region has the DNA TGTGCCAGCAGCTTTAAAGAACTCTGGGGGGCCAACGTCCTGACTTTC.

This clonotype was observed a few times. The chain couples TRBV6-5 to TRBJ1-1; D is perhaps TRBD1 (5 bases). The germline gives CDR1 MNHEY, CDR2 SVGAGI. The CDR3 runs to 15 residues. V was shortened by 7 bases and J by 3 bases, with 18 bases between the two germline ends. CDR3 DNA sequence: TGTGCCAGCACCGCAAGGAAGGGGAGGGACACTGAAGCTTTCTTT. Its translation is CASTARKGRDTEAFF.

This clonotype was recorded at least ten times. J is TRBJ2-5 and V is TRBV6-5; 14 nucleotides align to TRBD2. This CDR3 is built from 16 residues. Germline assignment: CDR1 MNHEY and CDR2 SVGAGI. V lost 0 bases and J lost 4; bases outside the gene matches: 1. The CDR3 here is CASSYSGTSGGETQYF. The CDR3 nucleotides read TGTGCCAGCAGTTACTCCGGGACTAGCGGGGGAGAGACCCAGTACTTC.

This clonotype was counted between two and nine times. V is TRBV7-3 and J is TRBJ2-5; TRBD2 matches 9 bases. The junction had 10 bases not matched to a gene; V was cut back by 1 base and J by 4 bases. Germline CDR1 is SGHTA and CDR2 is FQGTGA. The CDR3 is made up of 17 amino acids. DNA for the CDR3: TGTGCCAGCAGCTTAAGACTAGCGGAAAAAAGAGGAGAGACCCAGTACTTC. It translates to CASSLRLAEKRGETQYF. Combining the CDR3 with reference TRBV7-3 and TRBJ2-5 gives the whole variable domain GAGVSQTPSNKVTEKGKYVELRCDPISGHTALYWYRQSLGQGPEFLIYFQGTGAADDSGLPNDRFFAVRPEGSVSTLKIQRTERGDSAVYLCASSLRLAEKRGETQYFGPGTRLLVL.

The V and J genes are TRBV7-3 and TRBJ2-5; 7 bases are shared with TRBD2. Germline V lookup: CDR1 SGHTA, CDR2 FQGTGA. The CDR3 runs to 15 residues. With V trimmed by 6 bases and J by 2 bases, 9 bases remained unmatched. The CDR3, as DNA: TGTGCCAGCAGTTCCGGCGGGGGAACACAAGAGACCCAGTACTTC. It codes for CASSSGGGTQETQYF.

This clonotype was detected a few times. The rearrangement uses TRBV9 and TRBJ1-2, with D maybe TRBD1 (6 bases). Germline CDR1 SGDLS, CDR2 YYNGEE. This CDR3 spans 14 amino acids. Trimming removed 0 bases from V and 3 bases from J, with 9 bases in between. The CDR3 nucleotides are TGTGCCAGCAGCGTAGTGGAGGGGGACTATGGCTACACCTTC. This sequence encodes CASSVVEGDYGYTF.

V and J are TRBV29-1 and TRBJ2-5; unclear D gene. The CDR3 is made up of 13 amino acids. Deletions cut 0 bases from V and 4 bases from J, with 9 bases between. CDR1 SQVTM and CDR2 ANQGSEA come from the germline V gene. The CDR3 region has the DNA TGCAGCGTTGAAGATCCCGCAGGAGAGACCCAGTACTTC. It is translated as CSVEDPAGETQYF. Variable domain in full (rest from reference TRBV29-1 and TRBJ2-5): SAVISQKPSRDICQRGTSLTIQCQVDSQVTMMFWYRQQPGQSLTLIATANQGSEATYESGFVIDKFPISRPNLTFSTLTVSNMSPEDSSIYLCSVEDPAGETQYFGPGTRLLVL.

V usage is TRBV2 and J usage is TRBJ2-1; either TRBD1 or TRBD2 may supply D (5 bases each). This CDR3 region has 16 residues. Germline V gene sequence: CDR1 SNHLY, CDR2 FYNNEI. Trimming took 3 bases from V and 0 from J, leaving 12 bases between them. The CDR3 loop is CASSEWGSSSYNEQFF. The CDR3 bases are TGTGCCAGCAGTGAGTGGGGGAGTAGCTCCTACAATGAGCAGTTCTTC.

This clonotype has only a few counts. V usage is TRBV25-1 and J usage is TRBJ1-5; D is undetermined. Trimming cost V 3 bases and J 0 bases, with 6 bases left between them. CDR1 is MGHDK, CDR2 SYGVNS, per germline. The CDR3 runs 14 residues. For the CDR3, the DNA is TGTGCCAGCAGTGACAGCTTTAGCAATCAGCCCCAGCATTTT. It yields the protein CASSDSFSNQPQHF.

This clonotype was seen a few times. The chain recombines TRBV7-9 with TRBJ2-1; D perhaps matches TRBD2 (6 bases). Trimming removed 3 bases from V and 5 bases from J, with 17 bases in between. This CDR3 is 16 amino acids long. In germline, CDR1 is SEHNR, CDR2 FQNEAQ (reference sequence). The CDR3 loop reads CASSFGGTLRDNEQFF. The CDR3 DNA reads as TGTGCCAGCAGCTTCGGAGGGACCCTCCGGGACAATGAGCAGTTCTTC. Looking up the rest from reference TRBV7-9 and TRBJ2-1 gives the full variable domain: DTGVSQNPRHKITKRGQNVTFRCDPISEHNRLYWYRQTLGQGPEFLTYFQNEAQLEKSRLLSDRFSAERPKGSFSTLEIQRTEQGDSAMYLCASSFGGTLRDNEQFFGPGTRLTVL.

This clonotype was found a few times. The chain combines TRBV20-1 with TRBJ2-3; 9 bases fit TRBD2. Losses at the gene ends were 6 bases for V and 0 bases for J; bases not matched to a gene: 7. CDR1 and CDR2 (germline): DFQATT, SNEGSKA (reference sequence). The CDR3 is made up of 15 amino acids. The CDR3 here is CSAGVAGASTDTQYF. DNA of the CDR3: TGCAGTGCGGGGGTAGCGGGGGCTAGCACAGATACGCAGTATTTT.

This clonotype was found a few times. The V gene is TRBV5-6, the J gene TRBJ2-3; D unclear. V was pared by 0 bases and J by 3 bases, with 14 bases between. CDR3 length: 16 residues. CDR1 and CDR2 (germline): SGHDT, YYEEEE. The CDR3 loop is CASSLGYGPRTDTQYF. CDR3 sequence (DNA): TGTGCCAGCAGCTTGGGATACGGACCGAGGACAGATACGCAGTATTTT.

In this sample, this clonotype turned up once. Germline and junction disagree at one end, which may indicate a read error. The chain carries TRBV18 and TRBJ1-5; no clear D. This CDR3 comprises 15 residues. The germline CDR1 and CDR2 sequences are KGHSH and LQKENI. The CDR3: CASSPRGEGKQPQHF. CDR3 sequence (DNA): TGTGCCAGCTCACCACGAGGAGAGGGCAAACAGCCCCAGCATTTT.

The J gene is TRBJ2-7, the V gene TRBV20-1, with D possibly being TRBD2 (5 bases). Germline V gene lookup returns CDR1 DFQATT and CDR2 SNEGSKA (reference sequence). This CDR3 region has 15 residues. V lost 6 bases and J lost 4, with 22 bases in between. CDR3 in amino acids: CSAILRPASGYEQYF. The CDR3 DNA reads TGCAGTGCCATCCTACGCCCGGCTTCGGGATACGAGCAGTACTTC.

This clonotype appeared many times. CDR3 DNA: TGCAGTGCTAGGCCCTTGGGACCCCTTAGCACAGATACGCAGTATTTT. Encoded protein: CSARPLGPLSTDTQYF. The J gene is TRBJ2-3, the V gene TRBV20-1; D assignment may be TRBD1 or TRBD2 (5 bases each). V lost 3 bases and J 0 bases, leaving 16 bases between the germline ends. CDR1 DFQATT and CDR2 SNEGSKA come from the germline V gene (reference sequence). CDR3 length: 16 residues.

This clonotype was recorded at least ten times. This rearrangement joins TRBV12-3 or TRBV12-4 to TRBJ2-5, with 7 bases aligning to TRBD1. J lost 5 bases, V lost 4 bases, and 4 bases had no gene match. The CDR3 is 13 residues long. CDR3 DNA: TGTGCCAGCAGTTGGACAGGTGGGGAGACCCAGTACTTC. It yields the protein CASSWTGGETQYF.

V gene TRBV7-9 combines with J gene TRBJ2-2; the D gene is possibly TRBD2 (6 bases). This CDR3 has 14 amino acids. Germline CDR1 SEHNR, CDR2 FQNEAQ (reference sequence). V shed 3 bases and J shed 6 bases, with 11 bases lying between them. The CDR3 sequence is CASSFTGEAGELFF. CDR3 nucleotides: TGTGCCAGCAGCTTCACGGGGGAGGCCGGGGAGCTGTTTTTT.

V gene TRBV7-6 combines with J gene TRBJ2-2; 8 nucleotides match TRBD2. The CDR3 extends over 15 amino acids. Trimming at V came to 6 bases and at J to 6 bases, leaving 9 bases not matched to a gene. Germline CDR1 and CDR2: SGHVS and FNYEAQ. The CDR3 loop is CASRSPGLVPGELFF. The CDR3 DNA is TGTGCCAGCAGATCCCCGGGACTAGTGCCCGGGGAGCTGTTTTTT. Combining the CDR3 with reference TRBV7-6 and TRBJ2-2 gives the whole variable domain GAGVSQSPRYKVTKRGQDVALRCDPISGHVSLYWYRQALGQGPEFLTYFNYEAQQDKSGLPNDRFSAERPEGSISTLTIQRTEQRDSAMYRCASRSPGLVPGELFFGEGSRLTVL.

This CDR3 is CASSLGEAREAFF. The CDR3 coding sequence is TGTGCCAGCAGCTTGGGGGAGGCTAGAGAAGCTTTCTTT. The rearrangement uses TRBV7-9 and TRBJ1-1; TRBD1 is a possible D gene (5 bases). Trimming removed 3 bases from V and 8 bases from J, with 13 bases in between. The CDR3 runs to 13 residues. CDR1 is SEHNR and CDR2 is FQNEAQ in the germline V gene (reference sequence).